Presented here are 9 T cell receptor beta chains from one specimen sequenced in a study of shared clonotypes between healthy human individuals. Profiled with immunoSEQ multiplex PCR; TCRdb holds only in-frame clones, not every one. Among around 2.5 million clones, 80% to 95% were seen once, and the ten largest hold 0.36%. Material for sequencing was naive CD4+ T cells from PBMCs. Subset given: CD45RA+ positively selected. These receptors were taken from a young man in good health. Some clones in this sample may be carry-over from other donors' samples.

The chain employs TRBV6-6 and TRBJ1-6, with D possibly being TRBD1 (6 bases). Trimming removed 0 bases from V and 2 bases from J, with 8 bases in between. The CDR3 consists of 16 residues. Per germline, CDR1 MNHNY and CDR2 SVGAGI (reference sequence). The CDR3 nucleotides are TGTGCCAGCAGTTACTCGAGGACAGCCTATAATTCACCCCTCCACTTT. The encoded protein is CASSYSRTAYNSPLHF.

CDR3 DNA: TGTGCCTGGAGTGTACGACTAGAAGGAGATACGCAGTATTTT. Translated, it gives CAWSVRLEGDTQYF. The rearrangement joins TRBV30 to TRBJ2-3; D might be TRBD2 (6 bases). This CDR3 spans 14 amino acids. CDR1 is GTSNPN, CDR2 SVGIG, per germline (reference sequence). Trimming took 0 bases from V and 5 from J, leaving 12 bases between them.

V usage is TRBV19 and J usage is TRBJ2-1; D is unclear. Trimming shortened V by 5 bases and J by 0 bases, and 5 bases separated the two germline ends. CDR1 and CDR2 from the germline V gene are LNHDA and SQIVND (reference sequence). The CDR3 length is 13 residues. In DNA form, the CDR3 reads TGTGCCAGTAGTCCCTACTCCTACAATGAGCAGTTCTTC. Translating it yields CASSPYSYNEQFF.

The chain combines TRBV30 with TRBJ2-7; the D gene is possibly TRBD1 (6 bases). The ends were cut back, 5 bases at V and 10 bases at J, with 27 bases in the middle. Looked up from germline, CDR1 is GTSNPN and CDR2 is SVGIG (reference sequence). The CDR3 extends over 15 amino acids. DNA for the CDR3: TGTGCCTGGCGAGGACGATGGGGACAACCTCAGGTCCAGTACTTC. Encoded protein: CAWRGRWGQPQVQYF.

In its sample, this clone was seen once. This chain links TRBV10-3 with TRBJ1-2; weak D call: TRBD1 (5 bases). Looked up from germline, CDR1 is ENHRY and CDR2 is SYGVKD. V lost 0 bases, J lost 4 bases, and 6 bases lay in between. This CDR3 has 13 amino acids. Written as DNA, the CDR3 is TGTGCCATCAGTGAGTCTCAGGGCTATGGCTACACCTTC. This codes for CAISESQGYGYTF.

The chain couples TRBV29-1 to TRBJ2-7; D gene uncertain. The germline V gene has CDR1 SQVTM and CDR2 ANQGSEA. V lost 5 bases and J 0 bases, leaving 11 bases between the germline ends. The CDR3 length is 13 residues. The CDR3 sequence is CSVSWGTSYEQYF. The CDR3 nucleotides read TGCAGCGTTTCGTGGGGTACCTCCTACGAGCAGTACTTC.

The genes are TRBV9 and TRBJ1-4; 7 nucleotides line up with TRBD1. In germline, CDR1 is SGDLS, CDR2 YYNGEE. The CDR3 is 14 residues long. Germline trimming cut 4 bases from V and 7 bases from J; bases unmatched to any gene: 7. Here the CDR3 reads CASSTRRGPEKLFF. DNA for the CDR3: TGTGCCAGCAGCACCCGTAGGGGGCCTGAAAAACTGTTTTTT.

This chain joins TRBV7-3 and TRBJ2-3, with a weak D call TRBD2 (5 bases). Per germline, CDR1 SGHTA and CDR2 FQGTGA. The CDR3 consists of 15 residues. The V and J ends lost 1 base and 4 bases respectively, with 12 bases between them. CDR3 sequence: CASSLRGLAPDTQYF. The CDR3 nucleotides are TGTGCCAGCAGCTTAAGAGGGCTAGCTCCAGATACGCAGTATTTT. Full variable domain (remainder filled in from reference TRBV7-3 and TRBJ2-3): GAGVSQTPSNKVTEKGKYVELRCDPISGHTALYWYRQSLGQGPEFLIYFQGTGAADDSGLPNDRFFAVRPEGSVSTLKIQRTERGDSAVYLCASSLRGLAPDTQYFGPGTRLTVL.

The rearrangement uses TRBV27 and TRBJ2-2, with 7 bases aligning to TRBD1. Germline values: CDR1 MNHEY, CDR2 SMNVEV (reference sequence). The CDR3 runs 16 residues. Germline trimming cut 7 bases from V and 7 bases from J; bases unmatched to any gene: 15. The CDR3 nucleotides read TGTGCCAGCACCCCTCTCGGCACAGGGGCGATCGGGGAGCTGTTTTTT. Amino acids: CASTPLGTGAIGELFF.